The 20 T cell receptor beta chains below come from one sample, sequenced in a study of OX40 agonist ivuxolimab in advanced cancers. The method was immunoSEQ multiplex PCR; TCRdb's version includes in-frame clones alone and lacks a portion of them. The sample includes roughly 93,000 clones, under 95% of them seen just once. Sequenced material: CD4+ or CD8+ T cells sorted from blood, taken in a trial of the OX40 agonist ivuxolimab. The receptors stem from an adult with an advanced solid tumor such as melanoma, head and neck, liver or kidney cancer.

The table lists this clone with a few counts. V usage is TRBV5-1 and J usage is TRBJ2-3; TRBD1 matches at 10 bases. Trimming at V came to 5 bases and at J to 1 base, leaving 4 bases not matched to a gene. This CDR3 spans 15 amino acids. In germline, CDR1 is SGHRS, CDR2 YFSETQ. The CDR3 loop is CASRGTGDRTDTQYF. The CDR3 bases are TGCGCCAGCAGAGGGACAGGGGATCGCACAGATACGCAGTATTTT.

The chain is built from TRBV10-3 and TRBJ1-1; D is unresolved. The CDR3 has 12 residues. CDR1 ENHRY and CDR2 SYGVKD come from the germline V gene. The ends were cut back, 6 bases at V and 5 bases at J, with 10 bases in the middle. Here the CDR3 reads CAIRDSGTEAFF. In DNA form, the CDR3 reads TGTGCCATCAGGGACTCGGGGACTGAAGCTTTCTTT.

The rearrangement links TRBV5-1 to TRBJ2-1, with 8 bases fitting TRBD2. The germline V gene has CDR1 SGHRS and CDR2 YFSETQ. After removal of 0 bases from V and 4 bases from J, the junction contained 3 bases not matched to a gene. The CDR3 has 15 amino acids. In DNA, the CDR3 is TGCGCCAGCAGCTTGGAGGGACTAGTTTACAATGAGCAGTTCTTC. This codes for CASSLEGLVYNEQFF.

A word on this clone: The sample carries other DNA sequences with the same CDR3. V and J are TRBV30 and TRBJ1-5, with TRBD1 as a possible D gene (5 bases). In germline, CDR1 is GTSNPN, CDR2 SVGIG (reference sequence). The CDR3 length is 14 residues. Trimming removed 0 bases from V and 4 bases from J, with 10 bases in between. CDR3 coding DNA: TGTGCCTGGAGTGTAGGCGGGGGTAATCAGCCCCAGCATTTT. Residues: CAWSVGGGNQPQHF.

J is TRBJ2-3 and V is TRBV18; 11 bases map to TRBD2. Germline loops: CDR1 KGHSH, CDR2 LQKENI. J gave up 1 base and V 0 bases, and 9 bases lay outside the gene matches. There are 19 residues in the CDR3. The CDR3 bases are TGTGCCAGCTCACCACCTAATAGCGGGAGGGCCTGGGGCACAGATACGCAGTATTTT. Its translation: CASSPPNSGRAWGTDTQYF.

This sequence joins TRBV10-3 and TRBJ2-5, with 10 positions matching TRBD1. The assigned J gene may be wrong: the sequence end matches TRBJ2-7 better. Germline assignment: CDR1 ENHRY and CDR2 SYGVKD. This CDR3 contains 16 residues. Here the CDR3 DNA reads TGTGCCATCAGTGAGTCGGGGAGACAGGGGGCTGGCGAGCAGTACTTC. Protein sequence: CAISESGRQGAGEQYF.

J is TRBJ1-2 and V is TRBV2, with D perhaps TRBD1 (6 bases). The CDR3 is 16 amino acids. The germline V gene encodes CDR1 SNHLY and CDR2 FYNNEI. V was clipped by 6 bases and J by 3 bases, with 20 bases between them. The CDR3 spells CASRAQRQGWDYGYTF. DNA for the CDR3: TGTGCCAGCAGGGCCCAAAGGCAGGGGTGGGACTATGGCTACACCTTC.

This chain uses TRBV10-1 with TRBJ2-1; TRBD2 matches at 8 bases. The CDR3 is 14 amino acids. V shed 4 bases and J 7 bases; nucleotides not matched to a gene: 6. CDR1 is WNHNN and CDR2 is SYGVQD in the germline V gene (reference sequence). The CDR3 spells CASSVTSGRNEQFF. DNA for the CDR3: TGCGCCAGCAGTGTAACTAGCGGTAGGAATGAGCAGTTCTTC.

The chain has TRBV4-1 and TRBJ1-1, with TRBD1 matching over 7 bases. The CDR3 extends over 13 amino acids. The germline gives CDR1 MGHRA, CDR2 YSYEKL. The trim removed 5 bases at V and 8 bases at J, leaving 8 bases unmatched. CDR3 loop: CASSKGGGLEAFF. The CDR3 DNA is TGCGCCAGCAGCAAGGGAGGGGGCCTGGAAGCTTTCTTT.

This chain uses TRBV6-5 with TRBJ1-4; the D is unclear. This CDR3 has 14 residues. V lost 0 bases and J 2 bases, leaving 4 bases between the germline ends. Per germline, CDR1 MNHEY and CDR2 SVGAGI. CDR3 bases: TGTGCCAGCAGTTACTCGCCCACTAATGAAAAACTGTTTTTT. Its protein is CASSYSPTNEKLFF.

For the CDR3, the DNA is TGCGCCAGCAGCCCCCAATGGGGGCAGGGATTATCTGGCTACACCTTC. It translates to CASSPQWGQGLSGYTF. The chain links TRBV5-1 to TRBJ1-2; a possible D gene is TRBD1 (6 bases). This CDR3 is 16 amino acids long. With 4 bases removed from V and 7 bases from J, the gap between germline ends came to 23 bases. Germline lookup yields CDR1 SGHRS and CDR2 YFSETQ.

V and J are TRBV6-5 and TRBJ1-1; D call uncertain. Trimming shortened V by 4 bases and J by 0 bases, and 6 bases separated the two germline ends. Germline CDR1 MNHEY, CDR2 SVGAGI. CDR3 size: 13 residues. CDR3 protein: CASSSRLNTEAFF. In nucleotides, the CDR3 is TGTGCCAGCAGTTCTAGACTGAACACTGAAGCTTTCTTT.

This clone was detected once. The chain has TRBV27 and TRBJ2-7; TRBD2 aligns across 9 bases. V lost 4 bases and J lost 2; bases outside the gene matches: 6. The germline gives CDR1 MNHEY, CDR2 SMNVEV (reference sequence). The CDR3 runs 15 residues. CDR3 in DNA: TGTGCCAGCAGTTATAGCGGGAGATCCGCCTACGAGCAGTACTTC. Protein sequence: CASSYSGRSAYEQYF.

This clone occurred once. This rearrangement joins TRBV11-2 to TRBJ2-5, with D uncertain. Deletions cut 3 bases from V and 7 bases from J, with 21 bases between. Germline assignment: CDR1 SGHAT and CDR2 FQNNGV. This CDR3 has 16 amino acids. CDR3 residues: CASSFTAGLSGGTQYF. In DNA, the CDR3 is TGTGCCAGCAGCTTTACGGCTGGGCTCTCCGGTGGGACCCAGTACTTC.

This clone has a single count. The genes are TRBV14 and TRBJ2-5; no definite D call. CDR1 and CDR2 (germline): SGHDN, FVKESK. The V end lost 0 bases, the J end lost 5 bases, and 7 bases lay between the germline ends. The CDR3 sequence is 13 residues long. The CDR3 coding sequence is TGTGCCAGCAGCCAAGAGAACTGGGAGACCCAGTACTTC. Translating it yields CASSQENWETQYF.

This chain connects TRBV6-6 to TRBJ2-7; D not certain. V lost 4 bases, J lost 0 bases, and 10 bases lay in between. In germline, CDR1 is MNHNY, CDR2 SVGAGI (reference sequence). The CDR3 consists of 14 residues. The CDR3 DNA reads TGTGCCAGCAGTTCAGAATGGGGCTCCTACGAGCAGTACTTC. Translating gives CASSSEWGSYEQYF.

The chain employs TRBV28 and TRBJ1-4; unclear D gene. Germline loops: CDR1 MDHEN, CDR2 SYDVKM. This CDR3 region has 13 residues. The ends were cut back, 4 bases at V and 8 bases at J, with 11 bases in the middle. The DNA for the CDR3 is TGTGCCAGCAGTTCACAAAACAGCGAAAAACTGTTTTTT. Its protein product is CASSSQNSEKLFF. Together with reference TRBV28 and TRBJ1-4, the CDR3 gives the full variable domain: DVKVTQSSRYLVKRTGEKVFLECVQDMDHENMFWYRQDPGLGLRLIYFSYDVKMKEKGDIPEGYSVSREKKERFSLILESASTNQTSMYLCASSSQNSEKLFFGSGTQLSVL.

This chain uses TRBV18 with TRBJ2-3; unclear D gene. Germline CDR1 KGHSH, CDR2 LQKENI. Deletions cut 0 bases from V and 0 bases from J, with 10 bases between. The CDR3 extends over 16 amino acids. DNA of the CDR3: TGTGCCAGCTCACCACCGAGTTTAGGGAGCACAGATACGCAGTATTTT. Protein sequence: CASSPPSLGSTDTQYF.

The rearrangement uses TRBV12-5 and TRBJ2-7, with D perhaps matching TRBD2 (5 bases). Per the germline V gene, CDR1 is LGHNT and CDR2 is FRNRAP. V was pared by 4 bases and J by 2 bases, with 15 bases between. The CDR3 is 15 residues long. CDR3 protein: CASGSPRTAAYEQYF. The CDR3 region has the DNA TGTGCTAGTGGTTCTCCTCGGACTGCAGCCTACGAGCAGTACTTC.

This chain joins TRBV9 and TRBJ2-2; no definite D call. This CDR3 is built from 15 residues. V was shortened by 0 bases and J by 7 bases, with 13 bases between the two germline ends. CDR1 and CDR2 from the germline V gene are SGDLS and YYNGEE. The CDR3 sequence is CASSVDAGNRGELFF. DNA of the CDR3: TGTGCCAGCAGCGTAGATGCCGGCAACCGCGGGGAGCTGTTTTTT.